Presented here are 30 T cell receptor beta chains from one specimen sequenced in a study of technical replicates of blood from several donors. Data came from immunoSEQ multiplex PCR; TCRdb stores just in-frame clones and leaves some out. Seen here are some 85,000 clones, roughly 96% observed once, and the top ten hold just over 0.3%. The sequenced material came from T cells isolated from PBMCs. The origin of the receptors is a human donor in good health.

The chain carries TRBV28 and TRBJ1-2; TRBD1 is a possible D gene (6 bases). Germline CDR1 reads MDHEN; CDR2 reads SYDVKM. Trimming removed 3 bases from V and 2 bases from J, with 7 bases in between. This CDR3 region has 13 residues. Here the CDR3 reads CASSFRGNYGYTF. CDR3 nucleotides: TGTGCCAGCAGTTTTAGGGGGAACTATGGCTACACCTTC.

This chain connects TRBV7-5 to TRBJ2-1; no check of the table's D call, TRBD2, against the DNA was made. TRBV7-5 is described as a pseudogene. The CDR3 consists of 14 residues. The CDR3 nucleotides are TGTGCCAGAAGCTCCGGGCGGGAATACAATGAGCAGTTCTTC. Residues: CARSSGREYNEQFF.

This clone is a singleton in its sample. DNA of the CDR3: TGTGCCAGCAGTCCAATCTTTCGGGAGGGCCCCTACGAGCAGTACTTC. This codes for CASSPIFREGPYEQYF. This sequence joins TRBV27 and TRBJ2-7; 8 bases are shared with TRBD2. V lost 5 bases, J lost 2 bases, and 11 bases stayed unmatched. From germline, CDR1 is MNHEY and CDR2 SMNVEV (reference sequence). This CDR3 contains 16 residues.

This clone came up once. The chain joins TRBV9 to TRBJ2-5; D is uncertain. Trimming took 0 bases from V and 5 from J, leaving 5 bases between them. Germline V gene data show CDR1 as SGDLS and CDR2 as YYNGEE. There are 12 residues in the CDR3. The DNA of the CDR3 is TGTGCCAGCAGCGTAGGAGTTGAGACCCAGTACTTC. Translation: CASSVGVETQYF.

This chain links TRBV5-1 with TRBJ2-7; 12 bases align to TRBD2. J gave up 5 bases and V 0 bases, and 6 bases lay outside the gene matches. The V gene's germline CDR1 is SGHRS and CDR2 YFSETQ. CDR3 length equals 16 residues. The CDR3 is CASSLASSSGRDEQYF. The CDR3 DNA is TGCGCCAGCAGCTTGGCGTCGTCTAGCGGGAGGGACGAGCAGTACTTC.

V gene TRBV9 combines with J gene TRBJ2-3, with D unresolved. Trimming pared 4 bases from V and 0 bases from J, leaving 15 bases between. Germline lookup yields CDR1 SGDLS and CDR2 YYNGEE. The CDR3 spans 16 residues. CDR3 DNA: TGTGCCAGCAGCTTACCTCCGAGCCCTAGCACAGATACGCAGTATTTT. Translating gives CASSLPPSPSTDTQYF.

The V and J genes are TRBV11-3 and TRBJ2-2; TRBD2 matches 8 bases. CDR3 size: 16 residues. The germline V gene encodes CDR1 SGHNT and CDR2 YENEEA. V gave up 3 bases and J gave up 1 base; unmatched junction bases: 4. CDR3 sequence: CASSFTSGLNTGELFF. DNA for the CDR3: TGTGCCAGCAGCTTCACTAGCGGACTGAACACCGGGGAGCTGTTTTTT.

The chain has TRBV9 and TRBJ2-7, with 9 nucleotides matching TRBD1. Losses at the gene ends were 0 bases for V and 2 bases for J; bases not matched to a gene: 18. Germline V gene lookup returns CDR1 SGDLS and CDR2 YYNGEE. The CDR3 consists of 20 residues. In nucleotides, the CDR3 is TGTGCCAGCAGCGTAGCTGCCTCTGCGCCGGGACAGGGTTTTACCTACGAGCAGTACTTC. As protein: CASSVAASAPGQGFTYEQYF.

The chain links TRBV6-5 to TRBJ1-5; 12 bases are shared with TRBD1. After removal of 6 bases from V and 3 bases from J, the junction contained 3 bases not matched to a gene. The germline V gene has CDR1 MNHEY and CDR2 SVGAGI. The CDR3 runs 15 residues. The CDR3 nucleotides read TGTGCCAGCAGATCGGGACAGGGGGCCAATCAGCCCCAGCATTTT. Its protein is CASRSGQGANQPQHF.

The J gene is TRBJ2-2, the V gene TRBV28; TRBD2 agrees at 7 bases. The CDR3 contains 11 residues. The V gene's germline CDR1 is MDHEN and CDR2 SYDVKM. The CDR3: CAIGGSGELFF. CDR3 DNA sequence: TGTGCAATCGGGGGGAGCGGGGAGCTGTTTTTT.

This clone was observed once. Here the CDR3 DNA reads TGTGCCAGCAGCGTAGTAGGCAGGGGGCTAAGTGGTGAGCAGTTCTTC. It encodes CASSVVGRGLSGEQFF. The V gene is TRBV9, the J gene TRBJ2-1; 8 bases align to TRBD1. V dropped 0 bases and J dropped 9; count of bases not matched to a gene: 11. Germline loops: CDR1 SGDLS, CDR2 YYNGEE. The CDR3 has 16 amino acids. The entire variable domain, with the rest obtained from reference TRBV9 and TRBJ2-1, is as follows: DSGVTQTPKHLITATGQRVTLRCSPRSGDLSVYWYQQSLDQGLQFLIQYYNGEERAKGNILERFSAQQFPDLHSELNLSSLELGDSALYFCASSVVGRGLSGEQFFGPGTRLTVL.

This chain joins TRBV4-3 and TRBJ1-1; D might be TRBD1 (6 bases). V was shortened by 2 bases and J by 1 base, with 11 bases between the two germline ends. This CDR3 is 15 amino acids long. Germline values: CDR1 LGHNA, CDR2 YSLEER. Here the CDR3 DNA reads TGCGCCAGCAGCCAACCCGGACAGACGAACACTGAAGCTTTCTTT. The encoded protein is CASSQPGQTNTEAFF.

The chain uses TRBV27 and TRBJ2-3; TRBD2 agrees at 8 bases. The CDR3 runs to 16 residues. After removal of 3 bases from V and 0 bases from J, the junction contained 5 bases not matched to a gene. Germline V gene sequence: CDR1 MNHEY, CDR2 SMNVEV (reference sequence). CDR3 in DNA: TGTGCCAGCAGTTTCCTGACTAGCGTGAGCACAGATACGCAGTATTTT. Its translation is CASSFLTSVSTDTQYF.

This chain uses TRBV29-1 with TRBJ2-3, with D possibly TRBD2 on 6 matching bases. The CDR3 length is 13 residues. In germline, CDR1 is SQVTM, CDR2 ANQGSEA. V lost 4 bases to trimming and J lost 1 base, with 9 bases between them. The CDR3 reads CSVAPSGTDTQYF. CDR3 nucleotides: TGCAGCGTTGCCCCTAGCGGCACAGATACGCAGTATTTT.

The rearrangement links TRBV19 to TRBJ1-1; D may be TRBD1 (6 bases). Germline V lookup: CDR1 LNHDA, CDR2 SQIVND (reference sequence). This CDR3 spans 14 amino acids. The V end was cut by 7 bases, the J end by 1 base, with 13 bases between. The CDR3 loop is CASTHGGPNTEAFF. DNA for the CDR3: TGTGCCAGTACCCACGGGGGGCCGAACACTGAAGCTTTCTTT. The full variable domain, with the rest looked up from reference TRBV19 and TRBJ1-1, is DGGITQSPKYLFRKEGQNVTLSCEQNLNHDAMYWYRQDPGQGLRLIYYSQIVNDFQKGDIAEGYSVSREKKESFPLTVTSAQKNPTAFYLCASTHGGPNTEAFFGQGTRLTVV.

The genes are TRBV19 and TRBJ2-3; 7 nucleotides match TRBD2. Trimming took 1 base from V and 2 from J; bases not matched to a gene: 9. Germline CDR1 is LNHDA and CDR2 is SQIVND (reference sequence). The CDR3 has 17 residues. The CDR3 spells CASSIVTGGSFTDTQYF. The CDR3 region has the DNA TGTGCCAGTAGTATAGTTACCGGGGGGTCCTTCACAGATACGCAGTATTTT. Drawing the rest from reference TRBV19 and TRBJ2-3, the complete variable domain is DGGITQSPKYLFRKEGQNVTLSCEQNLNHDAMYWYRQDPGQGLRLIYYSQIVNDFQKGDIAEGYSVSREKKESFPLTVTSAQKNPTAFYLCASSIVTGGSFTDTQYFGPGTRLTVL.

This chain uses TRBV5-6 with TRBJ2-1; 12 nucleotides align to TRBD2. CDR1 is SGHDT and CDR2 is YYEEEE in the germline V gene. There are 16 residues in the CDR3. The V gene end was trimmed by 4 bases and the J gene end by 7 bases; junction bases not matched to a gene: 9. In DNA form, the CDR3 reads TGTGCCAGCAGCCGACGACTAGCGGGAGTATATAATGAGCAGTTCTTC. Translation gives CASSRRLAGVYNEQFF.

This clone appeared once. The gene calls are TRBV28 and TRBJ2-7; maybe TRBD1 (6 bases). Germline V CDR1 and CDR2: MDHEN, SYDVKM. This CDR3 spans 14 amino acids. Trimming shortened V by 2 bases and J by 2 bases, and 10 bases separated the two germline ends. The DNA for the CDR3 is TGTGCCAGCAGTTTAGGGACAAAGCCCTACGAGCAGTACTTC. Residues: CASSLGTKPYEQYF.

This chain uses TRBV6-4 with TRBJ2-7, with D possibly TRBD1 on 6 matching bases. The CDR3 length is 13 residues. The V end was cut by 6 bases, the J end by 3 bases, with 12 bases between. CDR1 is MRHNA, CDR2 SNTAGT, per germline. CDR3 coding DNA: TGTGCCAGCAGAGGAGGACAGAACTACGAGCAGTACTTC. As protein: CASRGGQNYEQYF.

The chain is built from TRBV27 and TRBJ1-5; no firm D call. V lost 2 bases, J lost 0 bases, and 5 bases lay in between. CDR1 is MNHEY and CDR2 is SMNVEV in the germline V gene (reference sequence). This CDR3 spans 14 amino acids. Written as DNA, the CDR3 is TGTGCCAGCAGTTTAGCGGTTAGCAATCAGCCCCAGCATTTT. It specifies CASSLAVSNQPQHF.

The chain links TRBV27 to TRBJ1-2, with 7 bases that match TRBD1. Germline CDR1 is MNHEY and CDR2 is SMNVEV (reference sequence). The CDR3 has 15 amino acids. J lost 0 bases, V lost 5 bases, and 6 bases had no gene match. CDR3 nucleotide sequence: TGTGCCAGCAGTACACGGACAGGAGCTAACTATGGCTACACCTTC. Translated, it gives CASSTRTGANYGYTF.

This chain links TRBV7-6 with TRBJ2-7, with TRBD1 identical over 7 bases. This CDR3 has 16 amino acids. CDR1 is SGHVS and CDR2 is FNYEAQ in the germline V gene. V lost 4 bases and J lost 4; bases outside the gene matches: 13. The CDR3 loop reads CASSSVLTGRSYEQYF. As DNA, the CDR3 is TGTGCCAGCAGCTCCGTACTGACAGGGAGAAGTTACGAGCAGTACTTC.

The chain has TRBV27 and TRBJ2-2, with a possible D match to TRBD1 (6 bases). The germline V and J ends were trimmed by 0 bases and 1 base, with 9 bases remaining between them. Germline values: CDR1 MNHEY, CDR2 SMNVEV (reference sequence). The CDR3 has 16 amino acids. Here the CDR3 DNA reads TGTGCCAGCAGTTTATCCACGACAGGGAACACCGGGGAGCTGTTTTTT. As protein: CASSLSTTGNTGELFF.

In this sample, this clone turned up once. In nucleotides, the CDR3 is TGCGCCAGCAGCCCGGGGACAGGGGGCTACGAGCAGTACTTC. Amino acids: CASSPGTGGYEQYF. The V gene is TRBV4-1, the J gene TRBJ2-7; 11 nucleotides line up with TRBD1. Germline CDR1 MGHRA, CDR2 YSYEKL. This CDR3 spans 14 amino acids. V lost 4 bases, J lost 3 bases, and 2 bases stayed unmatched.

The chain uses TRBV7-6 and TRBJ2-7, with a possible D match to TRBD2 (6 bases). This CDR3 contains 15 residues. CDR1 is SGHVS, CDR2 FNYEAQ, per germline. Trimming removed 5 bases from V and 3 bases from J, with 17 bases in between. The CDR3 nucleotides read TGTGCCAGCAGCCCGGGTAGCGGTTCGTACTACGAGCAGTACTTC. This codes for CASSPGSGSYYEQYF.

The rearrangement joins TRBV9 to TRBJ2-7, with a weak D call TRBD2 (5 bases). The germline V gene has CDR1 SGDLS and CDR2 YYNGEE. Trimming took 0 bases from V and 6 from J, leaving 16 bases between them. The CDR3 spans 15 residues. The CDR3 here is CASSVANVGEAEQYF. The DNA for the CDR3 is TGTGCCAGCAGCGTAGCAAATGTGGGAGAGGCCGAGCAGTACTTC.

The chain carries TRBV7-2 and TRBJ2-7, with D unclear. Germline CDR1 and CDR2: SGHTA and FQGNSA. CDR3 length: 14 residues. Trimming pared 1 base from V and 2 bases from J, leaving 9 bases between. The CDR3 protein is CASSLGEIAYEQYF. CDR3 nucleotides: TGTGCCAGCAGCTTAGGAGAGATCGCCTACGAGCAGTACTTC.

The rearrangement links TRBV12-1 to TRBJ2-6; the listed D gene, TRBD1, was not tested against the DNA. TRBV12-1 is deemed a pseudogene. This CDR3 has 17 amino acids. The CDR3 DNA sequence: TGTGCCAGCAGCGCAATCACTGGACAAAGTCGGGCCAACGTCCTGACTTTC. Translation gives CASSAITGQSRANVLTF.

The CDR3 spells CASSLPTSGGSSYNEQFF. DNA for the CDR3: TGTGCCAGCAGTTTGCCTACTAGCGGGGGTAGCTCCTACAATGAGCAGTTCTTC. This rearrangement joins TRBV28 to TRBJ2-1; 11 positions match TRBD2. V was pared by 3 bases and J by 0 bases, with 7 bases of the junction left unmatched. This CDR3 contains 18 residues. Germline lookup yields CDR1 MDHEN and CDR2 SYDVKM. Full variable domain (remainder filled in from reference TRBV28 and TRBJ2-1): DVKVTQSSRYLVKRTGEKVFLECVQDMDHENMFWYRQDPGLGLRLIYFSYDVKMKEKGDIPEGYSVSREKKERFSLILESASTNQTSMYLCASSLPTSGGSSYNEQFFGPGTRLTVL.

The CDR3 loop reads CASSWEGGGETQYF. DNA for the CDR3: TGTGCCAGCAGCTGGGAGGGGGGAGGCGAGACCCAGTACTTC. This chain uses TRBV5-6 with TRBJ2-5; tentative D call: TRBD2 (7 bases). The V gene lost 3 bases and the J gene lost 5 bases, with 14 bases spanning the gap. CDR1 SGHDT and CDR2 YYEEEE come from the germline V gene. CDR3 size: 14 residues.